These 7 T cell receptor beta chains came from one sample sequenced in a study of blood T cells in healthy people across ages. A second roughly 6 to 12 cycle PCR used barcoded and J-beta primers. TCRdb re-called the 5' RACE reads with MiXCR, one entry per CDR3 protein. Among fewer than 2,000,000 distinct CDR3 sequences, roughly a third were seen once, and the ten largest hold about 11%. The sample comprised blood. These receptors all stem from a woman aged 30 to 39 in good health.

This chain links TRBV6-5 with TRBJ2-7; 7 nucleotides line up with TRBD1. Germline CDR1 reads MNHEY; CDR2 reads SVGAGI. CDR3 length equals 14 residues. CDR3 nucleotide sequence: TGTTCCAAGCGAGGGACAGCCTTTAAGGGGGAGCAGTACTTC. This sequence encodes CSKRGTAFKGEQYF.

The chain recombines TRBV6-1 with TRBJ1-2; no clear D gene. The germline V gene encodes CDR1 MNHNS and CDR2 SASEGT. V lost 6 bases and J lost 3, with 20 bases in between. The CDR3 has 16 residues. CDR3 nucleotide sequence: TGTGCCAGCAGGCGACTTAGAGGCCCCGGGGACTATGGCTACACCTTC. This codes for CASRRLRGPGDYGYTF.

The chain has TRBV25-1 and TRBJ2-7; D possibly corresponds to TRBD1 (5 bases). The CDR3 spans 14 residues. Trimming removed 6 bases from V and 5 bases from J, with 17 bases in between. In germline, CDR1 is MGHDK, CDR2 SYGVNS. CDR3 in amino acids: CASRGRAGLDEQYF. The CDR3 DNA reads TGTGCCAGCAGGGGCCGGGCAGGGCTCGACGAGCAGTACTTC.

The chain combines TRBV20-1 with TRBJ1-5, with no clear D. The V and J ends lost 2 bases and 3 bases respectively, with 14 bases between them. CDR1 is DFQATT, CDR2 SNEGSKA, per germline (reference sequence). The CDR3 totals 15 residues. The CDR3, as DNA: TGCAGTGCTAGAATGGGAGGATGGGACAATCAGCCCCAGCATTTT. Amino acid sequence: CSARMGGWDNQPQHF.

This clonotype was counted ten times or more. The chain combines TRBV28 with TRBJ2-7; 8 bases align to TRBD1. Germline CDR1 and CDR2: MDHEN and SYDVKM. With 6 bases clipped from V and 3 bases from J, the junction kept 4 bases outside the gene matches. The CDR3 runs 13 residues. CDR3 region: CASSGQGLYEQYF. CDR3 coding DNA: TGTGCCAGCAGCGGACAGGGACTCTACGAGCAGTACTTC. Full variable domain (outside the CDR3, taken from reference TRBV28 and TRBJ2-7): DVKVTQSSRYLVKRTGEKVFLECVQDMDHENMFWYRQDPGLGLRLIYFSYDVKMKEKGDIPEGYSVSREKKERFSLILESASTNQTSMYLCASSGQGLYEQYFGPGTRLTVT.

This clonotype was recorded only once. A single base separates this from a much larger clone, so it may be a read error. The rearrangement links TRBV6-5 to TRBJ2-5; D is perhaps TRBD2 (5 bases). The V gene's germline CDR1 is MNHEY and CDR2 SVGAGI. The CDR3 is 13 amino acids. CDR3: CAGSPDFQETQYF. CDR3 DNA sequence: TGTGCCGGCAGCCCGGACTTCCAAGAGACCCAGTACTTC.

This rearrangement joins TRBV18 to TRBJ2-1, with D possibly TRBD1 on 6 matching bases. Between the trimmed V and J ends, which lost 8 bases and 7 bases, there was a span of 24 bases. Looked up from germline, CDR1 is KGHSH and CDR2 is LQKENI. CDR3 length: 16 amino acids. CDR3 DNA sequence: TGTGCCAGCGCAGTTCGGGACACCGGAGTCGGTAATGAGCAGTTCTTC. Translated, it gives CASAVRDTGVGNEQFF. The whole variable domain, remainder taken from reference TRBV18 and TRBJ2-1, is NAGVMQNPRHLVRRRGQEARLRCSPMKGHSHVYWYRQLPEEGLKFMVYLQKENIIDESGMPKERFSAEFPKEGPSILRIQQVVRGDSAAYFCASAVRDTGVGNEQFFGPGTRLTVL.